The clone carrying this T cell receptor beta chain was seen more than once but under ten times. The TCR beta libraries were generated through quantitative 5'-RACE incorporating molecular barcodes. TCRdb ran MiXCR on the 5' RACE reads and lists one entry per CDR3 protein. The sample consists of 300,000 to 400,000 distinct CDR3 sequences, roughly 20% of them appearing once. The data stem from a study of CD8 T cells in ankylosing spondylitis. Input material: blood, either unsorted or a sorted T cell fraction (not recorded which). The origin of this receptor is a male donor with ankylosing spondylitis or in good health (not recorded which).

CDR3 bases: TGTGCCAGCAGTTTTGGGGACAGGGCTCTTAGTGAGCAGTTCTTC. It encodes CASSFGDRALSEQFF. The chain joins TRBV12-3 or TRBV12-4 to TRBJ2-1; 9 bases line up with TRBD1. The CDR3 has 15 residues. The J segment lost 9 bases and the V segment lost 3 bases, leaving 9 bases of the junction unmatched.